Each of the 32 T cell receptor beta chains below was sequenced from the same sample in a study of blood T cells in healthy people across ages. Alongside a J-beta primer mix, a sample-barcoded 5' primer served in a second PCR lasting roughly 7 to 11 cycles. TCRdb ran MiXCR on the 5' RACE reads and lists one entry per CDR3 protein. The sample holds about 290,000 distinct CDR3 sequences, roughly 26% seen once. Sequencing was done on a sample of blood. All receptors come from a woman in her 70s in good health.

This clonotype was observed a handful of times. The genes are TRBV7-3 and TRBJ2-2; no clear D. This CDR3 has 13 residues. Germline loops: CDR1 SGHTA, CDR2 FQGTGA. The V end lost 6 bases, the J end lost 6 bases, and 11 bases lay between the germline ends. This CDR3 reads CASSESGAGELFF. In nucleotides, the CDR3 is TGTGCCAGCAGTGAAAGTGGGGCCGGGGAGCTGTTTTTT.

This clonotype was detected only a few times. The J gene is TRBJ2-5, the V gene TRBV5-1, with D perhaps TRBD1 (6 bases). This CDR3 has 15 residues. CDR1 SGHRS and CDR2 YFSETQ come from the germline V gene. Trimming left V 6 bases short and J 1 base short, with 16 bases between. This CDR3 reads CASTRTAAGQETQYF. The CDR3 bases are TGCGCCAGCACCCGGACAGCTGCGGGCCAAGAGACCCAGTACTTC.

This clonotype was picked up a small number of times. The chain employs TRBV6-5 and TRBJ2-3; no firm D call. Deletions cut 2 bases from V and 7 bases from J, with 13 bases between. Germline V gene data show CDR1 as MNHEY and CDR2 as SVGAGI. This CDR3 is 14 amino acids long. The chain's CDR3 is CASSYETPANTQYF. The CDR3 DNA is TGTGCCAGCAGTTACGAGACTCCAGCTAATACGCAGTATTTT.

In this sample, this clonotype turned up a few times. The chain couples TRBV28 to TRBJ2-1; a weak D match, TRBD2 (5 bases). Germline-derived CDR1 and CDR2 are MDHEN and SYDVKM. The CDR3 length is 12 residues. The V and J ends lost 9 bases and 9 bases respectively, with 15 bases between them. In DNA, the CDR3 is TGTGCCAGTCCGAATGCGGCGGGTGAGCAGTTCTTC. The encoded protein is CASPNAAGEQFF.

This clonotype was found a few times. The chain employs TRBV12-3 or TRBV12-4 and TRBJ1-3; 7 bases map to TRBD1. The CDR3 runs 15 residues. J gave up 4 bases and V 7 bases, and 10 bases lay outside the gene matches. The CDR3 DNA follows: TGTGCCAGCACCGATACAGGGGTGGCAGGAAACACCATATATTTT. Translation: CASTDTGVAGNTIYF.

This clonotype was observed a few times. The V gene is TRBV20-1, the J gene TRBJ2-1, with TRBD2 as a possible D gene (5 bases). The DNA end is more similar to TRBJ2-7, so the J call may be wrong. CDR3 length equals 12 residues. Germline V CDR1 and CDR2: DFQATT, SNEGSKA (reference sequence). The chain's CDR3 is CSAIYRGDEQYF. The DNA for the CDR3 is TGCAGTGCCATTTATCGGGGTGACGAGCAGTACTTC.

To note about this clonotype: An end of the junction differs from the germline gene, which may be a read error. This sequence joins TRBV7-7 and TRBJ2-2, with TRBD1 matching 9 bases. From germline, CDR1 is SSHAT and CDR2 FNYEAQ (reference sequence). The CDR3 consists of 15 residues. Here the CDR3 DNA reads TGTGCTAGCAGCCGGACAGGGGCCAGCACCGGGGAGCTGTTTTTT. It yields the protein CASSRTGASTGELFF.

The chain links TRBV7-2 to TRBJ2-3, with D perhaps being TRBD1 or TRBD2 (5 bases each). Germline CDR1 is SGHTA and CDR2 is FQGNSA. V was pared by 1 base and J by 3 bases, with 11 bases between. The CDR3 sequence is 15 residues long. DNA for the CDR3: TGTGCCAGCAGCTTAGGGGGGATAGTAACAGATACGCAGTATTTT. Amino acid sequence: CASSLGGIVTDTQYF.

Ten or more counts support this clonotype. The chain couples TRBV9 to TRBJ2-4, with a possible D match to TRBD2 (6 bases). Germline V lookup: CDR1 SGDLS, CDR2 YYNGEE. The length of the CDR3 is 15 residues. V was pared by 0 bases and J by 6 bases, with 13 bases between. The CDR3 region has the DNA TGTGCCAGCAGCGTAGGGAGGGGATCGGGAAACATTCAGTACTTC. It yields the protein CASSVGRGSGNIQYF.

In its sample, this clonotype was seen a few times. V usage is TRBV28 and J usage is TRBJ2-1, with 9 bases that match TRBD2. The V segment lost 6 bases and the J segment 6 bases; nucleotides outside the gene matches: 12. Looked up from germline, CDR1 is MDHEN and CDR2 is SYDVKM. The length of the CDR3 is 16 residues. CDR3 region: CASSSLGSGRTNEQFF. The CDR3 region has the DNA TGTGCCAGCAGCTCGTTGGGTAGCGGGAGAACCAATGAGCAGTTCTTC.

The rearrangement joins TRBV14 to TRBJ1-4; 7 bases are a match to TRBD1. V shed 5 bases and J 5 bases; nucleotides not matched to a gene: 11. The CDR3 spans 16 residues. Germline CDR1 and CDR2: SGHDN and FVKESK. This CDR3 reads CASSFRTGTDNEKLFF. DNA for the CDR3: TGTGCCAGCAGCTTTCGTACCGGGACAGACAATGAAAAACTGTTTTTT.

The genes are TRBV5-1 and TRBJ2-7; D possibly uses TRBD1 or TRBD2 (7 bases each). Trimming removed 0 bases at V and 7 bases at J, with 17 bases between. There are 15 residues in the CDR3. Germline loops: CDR1 SGHRS, CDR2 YFSETQ. In nucleotides, the CDR3 is TGCGCCAGCAGCTTGGGGGAGGGACAGTATCGGGAGCAGTACTTC. Translation gives CASSLGEGQYREQYF.

The chain recombines TRBV20-1 with TRBJ1-5; D might be TRBD1 (5 bases). The CDR3 totals 14 residues. From germline, CDR1 is DFQATT and CDR2 SNEGSKA (reference sequence). The V end was cut by 2 bases, the J end by 9 bases, with 17 bases between. This chain's CDR3 is CSARSQTGGSPQHF. The CDR3 nucleotides are TGCAGTGCTAGATCGCAGACCGGGGGTTCGCCCCAGCATTTT.

The CDR3, as DNA: TGTGCCAGCAGTGAAACAGGGGCGAGGGGTTGGGCTTTCTTT. Residues: CASSETGARGWAFF. V is TRBV6-1 and J is TRBJ1-1; 7 nucleotides align to TRBD1. CDR1 is MNHNS and CDR2 is SASEGT in the germline V gene. The V and J ends lost 2 bases and 11 bases, in that order; junction bases with no gene match: 11. The CDR3 is 14 residues long.

The chain recombines TRBV7-2 with TRBJ2-1; 10 bases agree with TRBD2. Losses at the gene ends were 10 bases for V and 2 bases for J; bases not matched to a gene: 8. From germline, CDR1 is SGHTA and CDR2 FQGNSA. The CDR3 length is 15 residues. The CDR3 DNA sequence: TGTGCCACGGTAGCGGGAGGAGGGGCCTACAATGAGCAGTTCTTC. It codes for CATVAGGGAYNEQFF. The whole variable domain, filled in from reference TRBV7-2 and TRBJ2-1, reads GAGVSQSPSNKVTEKGKDVELRCDPISGHTALYWYRQSLGQGLEFLIYFQGNSAPDKSGLPSDRFSAERTGGSVSTLTIQRTQQEDSAVYLCATVAGGGAYNEQFFGPGTRLTVL.

This clonotype was seen only a few times. The rearrangement links TRBV7-9 to TRBJ2-2, with a tentative D call TRBD2 (5 bases). V was clipped by 3 bases and J by 7 bases, with 15 bases between them. The CDR3 is made up of 15 amino acids. Germline V lookup: CDR1 SEHNR, CDR2 FQNEAQ (reference sequence). This chain's CDR3 is CASSFGRERGGELFF. In nucleotides, the CDR3 is TGTGCCAGCAGCTTCGGACGGGAAAGAGGCGGGGAGCTGTTTTTT. The full variable domain, with the rest looked up from reference TRBV7-9 and TRBJ2-2, is DTGVSQNPRHKITKRGQNVTFRCDPISEHNRLYWYRQTLGQGPEFLTYFQNEAQLEKSRLLSDRFSAERPKGSFSTLEIQRTEQGDSAMYLCASSFGRERGGELFFGEGSRLTVL.

This clonotype was recorded a few times. A read error may produce the germline difference seen at one junction end. This chain joins TRBV6-5 and TRBJ2-2; D assignment may be TRBD1 or TRBD2 (5 bases each). The V gene's germline CDR1 is MNHEY and CDR2 SVGAGI. This CDR3 region has 15 residues. CDR3 in amino acids: CASRYSSGGPGELFF. The CDR3 DNA sequence: TGTGCCAGCAGATACTCGAGTGGGGGACCCGGGGAGCTGTTTTTT.

This clonotype was counted between two and nine times. This rearrangement joins TRBV7-3 to TRBJ2-5; TRBD2 is a possible D gene (5 bases). The CDR3 is 13 amino acids. The ends were cut back, 3 bases at V and 3 bases at J, with 8 bases in the middle. CDR1 SGHTA and CDR2 FQGTGA come from the germline V gene. In nucleotides, the CDR3 is TGTGCCAGCAGCTTTACTAGTAAAGAGACCCAGTACTTC. It yields the protein CASSFTSKETQYF. Using reference TRBV7-3 and TRBJ2-5 for the parts outside the CDR3, the full variable domain is GAGVSQTPSNKVTEKGKYVELRCDPISGHTALYWYRQSLGQGPEFLIYFQGTGAADDSGLPNDRFFAVRPEGSVSTLKIQRTERGDSAVYLCASSFTSKETQYFGPGTRLLVL.

The V and J genes are TRBV20-1 and TRBJ2-5; the D is unclear. Germline CDR1 and CDR2: DFQATT and SNEGSKA (reference sequence). Trimming took off 6 bases at V and 2 bases at J, with 19 bases between the two ends. This CDR3 comprises 15 residues. For the CDR3, the DNA is TGCAGTGCGAAAAGAACCGCGGAAACACAAGAGACCCAGTACTTC. It is translated as CSAKRTAETQETQYF.

At least ten counts were recorded for this clonotype. This chain uses TRBV29-1 with TRBJ2-4; D may be TRBD2 (5 bases). The CDR3 extends over 14 amino acids. CDR1 and CDR2 from the germline V gene are SQVTM and ANQGSEA. V lost 4 bases to trimming and J lost 3 bases, with 13 bases between them. CDR3 loop: CSVATGNDKNIQYF. The CDR3 DNA sequence: TGCAGCGTTGCGACGGGGAATGACAAAAACATTCAGTACTTC.

V and J are TRBV5-5 and TRBJ1-4; unclear D gene. The CDR3 is 13 amino acids. CDR1 and CDR2 from the germline V gene are SGHKS and YYEKEE (reference sequence). V was shortened by 3 bases and J by 8 bases, with 11 bases between the two germline ends. CDR3 in DNA: TGTGCCAGCAGCTCGGGAGACTCCGAAAAACTGTTTTTT. Its translation is CASSSGDSEKLFF.

This chain joins TRBV28 and TRBJ1-4, with TRBD1 as a possible D gene (5 bases). Deletions cut 1 base from V and 4 bases from J, with 16 bases between. CDR3 length equals 17 residues. Germline V gives CDR1 MDHEN, CDR2 SYDVKM. The CDR3 coding sequence is TGTGCCAGCAGTTTATTTCTCTGGGGGTCTCATAATGAAAAACTGTTTTTT. It encodes CASSLFLWGSHNEKLFF.

The chain links TRBV7-2 to TRBJ1-4; D is ambiguous. V dropped 5 bases and J dropped 10 bases, with 14 bases sitting between them. CDR3 length: 13 residues. Germline assignment: CDR1 SGHTA and CDR2 FQGNSA. As DNA, the CDR3 is TGTGCCAGCAGCCCCCAGTTCTTGGGAAAACTGTTTTTT. Its protein is CASSPQFLGKLFF. The variable domain in full, completed from reference TRBV7-2 and TRBJ1-4, reads GAGVSQSPSNKVTEKGKDVELRCDPISGHTALYWYRQSLGQGLEFLIYFQGNSAPDKSGLPSDRFSAERTGGSVSTLTIQRTQQEDSAVYLCASSPQFLGKLFFGSGTQLSVL.

The rearrangement joins TRBV7-2 to TRBJ2-7; TRBD2 matches at 14 bases. Trimming at V came to 5 bases and at J to 4 bases, leaving 7 bases not matched to a gene. From germline, CDR1 is SGHTA and CDR2 FQGNSA. The CDR3 extends over 16 amino acids. Here the CDR3 reads CASSRLAGGSMYEQYF. CDR3 nucleotide sequence: TGTGCCAGCAGCCGACTAGCGGGAGGGTCTATGTACGAGCAGTACTTC. Full variable domain (remainder filled in from reference TRBV7-2 and TRBJ2-7): GAGVSQSPSNKVTEKGKDVELRCDPISGHTALYWYRQSLGQGLEFLIYFQGNSAPDKSGLPSDRFSAERTGGSVSTLTIQRTQQEDSAVYLCASSRLAGGSMYEQYFGPGTRLTVT.

Comment on this clonotype: Sequence at one end of the junction differs from germline and may be a read error. The J gene is TRBJ2-2, the V gene TRBV29-1; 8 nucleotides agree with TRBD2. Germline V lookup: CDR1 SQVTM, CDR2 ANQGSEA. The CDR3 length is 13 residues. The CDR3 DNA reads TGCGGCGTTGAGTCGGGGGGGGAGGGGGAGCTGTTTTTT. It specifies CGVESGGEGELFF.

In its sample, this clonotype was seen a few times. The V gene is TRBV20-1, the J gene TRBJ2-7, with D maybe TRBD2 (5 bases). Germline CDR1 and CDR2: DFQATT and SNEGSKA (reference sequence). The germline V and J ends were trimmed by 5 bases and 0 bases, with 20 bases remaining between them. The CDR3 spans 16 residues. CDR3 sequence reads: CSAPRRGLVGSYEQYF. As DNA, the CDR3 is TGCAGTGCTCCAAGGCGAGGGCTAGTTGGCTCCTACGAGCAGTACTTC.

A note on this clonotype: Since a much larger clone is just one base distant, this may be a read error. The genes are TRBV5-1 and TRBJ2-2; D is possibly TRBD1 (6 bases). V was pared by 0 bases and J by 6 bases, with 12 bases between. The CDR3 is 15 residues long. CDR1 and CDR2 from the germline V gene are SGHRS and YFSETQ. The CDR3 here is CASSLGQVNAGELFF. CDR3 sequence (DNA): TGCGCCAGCAGCTTGGGACAGGTCAACGCCGGGGAGCTGTTTTTT.

Only a few counts were recorded for this clonotype. The V gene is TRBV28, the J gene TRBJ1-5; weak D call: TRBD1 (5 bases). The CDR3 contains 17 residues. V dropped 6 bases and J dropped 1 base, with 19 bases sitting between them. Germline loops: CDR1 MDHEN, CDR2 SYDVKM. The CDR3 protein is CASRPPPRVRSNQPQHF. DNA of the CDR3: TGTGCCAGCAGGCCTCCCCCCAGGGTTCGGAGCAATCAGCCCCAGCATTTT.

J is TRBJ1-2 and V is TRBV20-1; 7 bases agree with TRBD1. Trimming removed 3 bases from V and 0 bases from J; junction bases left unmatched: 4. Germline CDR1 reads DFQATT; CDR2 reads SNEGSKA (reference sequence). The CDR3 has 14 amino acids. CDR3 sequence reads: CSASGGQTNYGYTF. CDR3 in DNA: TGCAGTGCTAGCGGGGGACAGACTAACTATGGCTACACCTTC.

This clonotype was seen at least ten times. This sequence joins TRBV7-9 and TRBJ2-3; D tentatively fits TRBD1 or TRBD2 (5 bases each). Germline CDR1 reads SEHNR; CDR2 reads FQNEAQ (reference sequence). Trimming took 5 bases from V and 5 from J, leaving 14 bases between them. The CDR3 sequence is 14 residues long. CDR3 residues: CASSPPGTGDTQYF. The DNA for the CDR3 is TGTGCCAGCAGCCCACCCGGGACGGGAGATACGCAGTATTTT. Full variable domain (remainder filled in from reference TRBV7-9 and TRBJ2-3): DTGVSQNPRHKITKRGQNVTFRCDPISEHNRLYWYRQTLGQGPEFLTYFQNEAQLEKSRLLSDRFSAERPKGSFSTLEIQRTEQGDSAMYLCASSPPGTGDTQYFGPGTRLTVL.

The chain combines TRBV20-1 with TRBJ1-1; the D is unclear. Germline CDR1 DFQATT, CDR2 SNEGSKA (reference sequence). This CDR3 is built from 13 residues. Trimming removed 3 bases at V and 1 base at J, with 9 bases between. This CDR3 is CSASFSRNTEAFF. The CDR3 nucleotides read TGCAGTGCTAGCTTTTCGAGGAACACTGAAGCTTTCTTT.

V and J are TRBV7-9 and TRBJ1-1; 9 bases line up with TRBD1. There are 15 residues in the CDR3. Germline-derived CDR1 and CDR2 are SEHNR and FQNEAQ (reference sequence). Unmatched junction bases numbered 5, after V lost 6 bases and J lost 0 bases. In DNA form, the CDR3 reads TGTGCCAGCAGAGACAGGGGGAACATGAACACTGAAGCTTTCTTT. It encodes CASRDRGNMNTEAFF.